The rows below give T cell receptor beta chains drawn from one sample of a study of shared clonotypes between healthy human individuals. The table came from immunoSEQ multiplex PCR; TCRdb's copy has only in-frame clones and leaves some out. The sample carries 150,000 to 200,000 clones, over 50% recorded once. The material sequenced was memory CD4+ T cells sorted from blood. Receptors were obtained from a man aged 25-40 years in good health. The CDR3 runs from the conserved cysteine through the conserved F or W. The order of the fields is clone size, V gene, CDR3 protein. Size is omitted from some rows. Given values are once, few, many or a class for expanded clones.

clone size: -; V gene: TRBV9; CDR3 protein: CASSVAASGGDTQYF
clone size: -; V gene: TRBV2; CDR3 protein: CASSPLVGQRQFF
clone size: -; V gene: TRBV18; CDR3 protein: CASSNALAGNTDTQYF
clone size: once; V gene: TRBV10-3; CDR3 protein: CAINPGLASNEQFF
clone size: once; V gene: TRBV2; CDR3 protein: CASSEDHVRPYF
clone size: -; V gene: TRBV13; CDR3 protein: CASSSSSGLDTQYF
clone size: -; V gene: TRBV5-1; CDR3 protein: CASSSTPQSTDTQYF
clone size: -; V gene: TRBV5-1; CDR3 protein: CASSLRQGSGSPYNEQFF
clone size: -; V gene: TRBV27; CDR3 protein: CASSLTGTGKSSEQFF
clone size: many; V gene: TRBV7-8; CDR3 protein: CASSPGGRDQPQHF
clone size: -; V gene: TRBV5-4; CDR3 protein: CASSFSSSREDEQFF
clone size: few; V gene: TRBV7-2; CDR3 protein: CASSLTVVHQPQHF
clone size: -; V gene: TRBV5-8; CDR3 protein: CASSLFRGLYNEQFF
clone size: -; V gene: TRBV9; CDR3 protein: CASSVTSGSVVPGELFF
clone size: -; V gene: TRBV9; CDR3 protein: CASSVYTGELFF
clone size: few; V gene: TRBV5-1; CDR3 protein: CASRDRVSANYGYTF
clone size: few; V gene: TRBV20-1; CDR3 protein: CSARDNEGYTF
clone size: -; V gene: TRBV5-1; CDR3 protein: CASSTSSLGLGETQYF
clone size: -; V gene: TRBV9; CDR3 protein: CASSVVSAGGNGEQFF
clone size: -; V gene: TRBV18; CDR3 protein: CASSPSGRVYEQYF
clone size: -; V gene: TRBV5-1; CDR3 protein: CASSLSLADTQYF
clone size: few; V gene: TRBV15; CDR3 protein: CATSRDGWPSNRSGAYEQYF
clone size: few; V gene: TRBV28; CDR3 protein: CASGNQGPWGHEQYF
clone size: -; V gene: TRBV27; CDR3 protein: CASSHWTAPDTQYF
clone size: -; V gene: TRBV11-2; CDR3 protein: CASSLGTSGRAGLDTQYF
clone size: -; V gene: TRBV5-5; CDR3 protein: CASRGFVSGDEQYF
clone size: -; V gene: TRBV7-2; CDR3 protein: CASSPGRLFGSGYTF
clone size: -; V gene: TRBV5-4; CDR3 protein: CASTEGQSSSYEQYF
clone size: -; V gene: TRBV20-1; CDR3 protein: CSAQDTGELFF
clone size: -; V gene: TRBV5-6; CDR3 protein: CASSLYRDRQNTIYF
clone size: -; V gene: TRBV29-1; CDR3 protein: CSVKLAETQYF
clone size: few; V gene: TRBV30; CDR3 protein: CAWSVQVHQPQHF
clone size: -; V gene: TRBV14; CDR3 protein: CASSQSSNEQFF
clone size: few; V gene: TRBV6-6; CDR3 protein: CASSKTGPLSYEQYF
clone size: -; V gene: TRBV27; CDR3 protein: CAISRQGGTDTQYF
clone size: -; V gene: TRBV10-3; CDR3 protein: CAISGVLAGVISRELFF
clone size: -; V gene: TRBV29-1; CDR3 protein: CSVTGAAYNEQFF
clone size: once; V gene: TRBV5-4; CDR3 protein: CASSLNSAANTGELFF
clone size: -; V gene: TRBV5-1; CDR3 protein: CASSFLAGGIGEQYF
clone size: -; V gene: TRBV28; CDR3 protein: CASSFVADHQQPQHF
clone size: -; V gene: TRBV4-1; CDR3 protein: CASSQDNEGDRGTEAFF
clone size: -; V gene: TRBV6-9; CDR3 protein: CDALTGTDFIPRLANYGYTF
clone size: -; V gene: TRBV20-1; CDR3 protein: CSAMRDYEQYF
clone size: -; V gene: TRBV7-2; CDR3 protein: CASSLVGQGYEQYF
clone size: -; V gene: TRBV5-5; CDR3 protein: CASRARQGAYEQYF
clone size: few; V gene: TRBV14; CDR3 protein: CASSQAGVAAEQYF
clone size: -; V gene: TRBV5-1; CDR3 protein: CASSLEDSRRQPQHF
clone size: -; V gene: TRBV10-3; CDR3 protein: CAGKAGGNTGELFF
clone size: -; V gene: TRBV29-1; CDR3 protein: CSVWTPPSEQYF
clone size: many; V gene: TRBV20-1; CDR3 protein: CSADSGETQYF
clone size: -; V gene: TRBV13; CDR3 protein: CASSLGPGFYEQYF
clone size: few; V gene: TRBV27; CDR3 protein: CASSRGTFNYEQYF
clone size: -; V gene: TRBV7-4; CDR3 protein: CASSSERLTDTQYF
clone size: -; V gene: TRBV5-1; CDR3 protein: CASSPGTGCTF
clone size: few; V gene: TRBV5-1; CDR3 protein: CASSFLPAEETQYF
clone size: -; V gene: TRBV21-1; CDR3 protein: CASSKGDSRYPYEQYF
clone size: few; V gene: TRBV11-3; CDR3 protein: CASSKGTGGDEQYF
clone size: -; V gene: TRBV7-2; CDR3 protein: CASSFHGLAEETQYF